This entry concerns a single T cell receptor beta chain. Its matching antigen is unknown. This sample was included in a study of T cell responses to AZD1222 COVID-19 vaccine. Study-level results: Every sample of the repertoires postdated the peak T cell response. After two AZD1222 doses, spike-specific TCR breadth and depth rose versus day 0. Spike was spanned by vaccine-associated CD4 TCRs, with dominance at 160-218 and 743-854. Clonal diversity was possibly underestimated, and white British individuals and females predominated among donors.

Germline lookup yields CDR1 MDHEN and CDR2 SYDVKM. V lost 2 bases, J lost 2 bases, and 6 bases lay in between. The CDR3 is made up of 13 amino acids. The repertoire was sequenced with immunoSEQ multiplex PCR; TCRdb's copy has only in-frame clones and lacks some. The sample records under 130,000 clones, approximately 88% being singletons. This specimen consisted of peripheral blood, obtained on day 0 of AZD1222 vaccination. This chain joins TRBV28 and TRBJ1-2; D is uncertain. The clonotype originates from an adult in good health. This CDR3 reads CASSLGQNYGYTF. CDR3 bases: TGTGCCAGCAGTTTAGGGCAGAACTATGGCTACACCTTC.